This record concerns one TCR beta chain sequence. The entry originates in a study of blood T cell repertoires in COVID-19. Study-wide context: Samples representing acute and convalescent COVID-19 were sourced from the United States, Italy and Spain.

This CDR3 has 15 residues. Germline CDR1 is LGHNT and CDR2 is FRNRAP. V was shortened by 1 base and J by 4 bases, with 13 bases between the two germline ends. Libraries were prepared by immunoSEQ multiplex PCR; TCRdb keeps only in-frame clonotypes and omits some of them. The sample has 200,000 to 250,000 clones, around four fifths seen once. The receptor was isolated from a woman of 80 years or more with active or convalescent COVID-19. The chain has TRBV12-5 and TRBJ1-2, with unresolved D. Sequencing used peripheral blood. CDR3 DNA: TGTGCTAGTGGTTTGGACCTCGGGTCGGGCTATGGCTACACCTTC. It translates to CASGLDLGSGYGYTF. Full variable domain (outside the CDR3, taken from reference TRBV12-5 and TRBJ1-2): DARVTQTPRHKVTEMGQEVTMRCQPILGHNTVFWYRQTMMQGLELLAYFRNRAPLDDSGMPKDRFSAEMPDATLATLKIQPSEPRDSAVYFCASGLDLGSGYGYTFGSGTRLTVV.